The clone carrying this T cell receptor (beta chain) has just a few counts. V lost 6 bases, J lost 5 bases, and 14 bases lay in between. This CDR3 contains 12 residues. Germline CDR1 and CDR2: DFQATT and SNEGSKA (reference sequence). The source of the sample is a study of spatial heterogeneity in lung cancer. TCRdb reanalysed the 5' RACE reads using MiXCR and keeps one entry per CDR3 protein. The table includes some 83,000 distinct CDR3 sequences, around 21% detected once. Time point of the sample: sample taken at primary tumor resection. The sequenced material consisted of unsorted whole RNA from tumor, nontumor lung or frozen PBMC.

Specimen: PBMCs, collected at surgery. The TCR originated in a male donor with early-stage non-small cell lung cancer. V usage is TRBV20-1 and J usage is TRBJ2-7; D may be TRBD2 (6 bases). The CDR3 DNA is TGCAGTGCGGCAGCTAGCGACCACGAGCAGTACTTC. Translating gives CSAAASDHEQYF.